These T cell receptor beta chains were read from a single sample in a study of cytomegalovirus exposure and HLA in healthy donors. This table comes from immunoSEQ multiplex PCR, and its TCRdb copy is limited to in-frame clones, with some not included. The sample shows 150,000 to 200,000 clones, about 80% of them seen only once. Material: PBMCs. The receptors derive from a girl between 5 and 17 years old in good health and CMV-seropositive. CDR3s include the opening cysteine and the closing phenylalanine or tryptophan. The D gene is left open where the match is weak. Some rows have no size entry. The others give once, few or many, or a class for an expanded clone.

CDR3nt | CDR3aa | j_gene | d_gene | v_gene | abundance
TGTGCCAGCAGCGAGAGGGGACAGATCTCTGGAAACACCATATATTTT | CASSERGQISGNTIYF | TRBJ1-3 | TRBD1 | TRBV9 | .
TGTGCCAGCAGTTCTTTCGGCAGGGGGCGATTCAACGAGGCCGGGGAGCTGTTTTTT | CASSSFGRGRFNEAGELFF | TRBJ2-2 | TRBD1 | TRBV28 | few
TGCAGCGTTCGTTCAGGCGATGAAAAACTGTTTTTT | CSVRSGDEKLFF | TRBJ1-4 | . | TRBV29-1 | .
TGTGCCAGCAGCGTAGCTAGCCCTGGTGATTCCTATGGCTACACCTTC | CASSVASPGDSYGYTF | TRBJ1-2 | . | TRBV9 | .
TGTGCTAGTGGTGTAGGGACTAGCGGGAGGGATCTATCCGGGGAGCTGTTTTTT | CASGVGTSGRDLSGELFF | TRBJ2-2 | TRBD2 | TRBV12-5 | .
TGTGCCAGCAGTAGACAGAACCAAGAGACCCAGTACTTC | CASSRQNQETQYF | TRBJ2-5 | . | TRBV6-1 | .
TGCGCCAGCAGCCCCGGGGGGAGCTACGAGCAGTACTTC | CASSPGGSYEQYF | TRBJ2-7 | TRBD2 | TRBV4-3 | .
TGTGCCAGCAGTTTACAGGGGGCGGGTCAGCCCCAGCATTTT | CASSLQGAGQPQHF | TRBJ1-5 | TRBD1 | TRBV27 | .
TGTGCCAGCAGCTACGGGACAGGGGGGTACAATGAGCAGTTCTTC | CASSYGTGGYNEQFF | TRBJ2-1 | TRBD1 | TRBV5-6 | .
TGTGCCAGCAGCCCTCCGATTGGGGACAGGGGGATCTACGAGCAGTACTTC | CASSPPIGDRGIYEQYF | TRBJ2-7 | TRBD1 | TRBV28 | .
TGTGCCAGCAGTTTCTACAGGGGGCGGATCACTGAAGCTTTCTTT | CASSFYRGRITEAFF | TRBJ1-1 | TRBD1 | TRBV28 | .
TGTGCCAGTAGTATGTCAGGGGCAAACACCGGGGAGCTGTTTTTT | CASSMSGANTGELFF | TRBJ2-2 | . | TRBV19 | few
TGTGCCAGCAGTTTAGGACAGGGTAGCAATCAGCCCCAGCATTTT | CASSLGQGSNQPQHF | TRBJ1-5 | TRBD1 | TRBV27 | once
TGTGCCAGCAGTGAATTAGCGGGAGAGGCAGAGACCCAGTACTTC | CASSELAGEAETQYF | TRBJ2-5 | TRBD2 | TRBV6-1 | .
TGTGCCAGCAGGGGGGGGTACAGGGACCCCTACAATGAGCAGTTCTTC | CASRGGYRDPYNEQFF | TRBJ2-1 | . | TRBV11-2 | few